The 9 T cell receptor beta chains below all came from one sample that was sequenced in a study of human T cells and chemical hapten exposure (dated by TCRdb to the early 2020s). Library method: RACE. Data came from a NextSeq 500. TCRdb trimmed the raw reads at Q25, called clones with MiXCR and kept productive beta chains. Entries that share a CDR3 protein sequence are merged under the most common genes and DNA. The sample table lists 65,000 to 95,000 distinct CDR3 sequences, 6.5% to 8.5% of them with a count of one. The top ten hold 1% to 1.5% of the sample. The sample's time point label, decoded: patch test 2, 6 weeks after DPC sensitization. According to the study, the label for this sample's treatment or condition signals: therapeutic diphenylcyclopropenone sensitization with weekly scalp DPC. The source was whole blood, collected in connection with sensitization to the hapten diphenylcyclopropenone (DPC). The receptors stem from a woman in her twenties or thirties with alopecia areata. Some clones in this sample may be carry-over from other donors' samples.

For this clonotype: It may be a read error: a sequence one base away is much more abundant. The chain is built from TRBV20-1 and TRBJ2-5; a possible D gene is TRBD2 (5 bases). CDR1 is DFQATT and CDR2 is SNEGSKA in the germline V gene (reference sequence). This CDR3 comprises 16 residues. CDR3 sequence (DNA): TGCGGTGCTAGCTGGGAAGAAGCCCTAGAGGGAGAGACCCAGTACTTC. As protein: CGASWEEALEGETQYF.

This clonotype has at least ten counts. The chain is built from TRBV5-4 and TRBJ1-4, with 7 bases matching TRBD1. Trimming at V came to 4 bases and at J to 7 bases, leaving 13 bases not matched to a gene. The CDR3 consists of 16 residues. From germline, CDR1 is SGHNT and CDR2 YYREEE (reference sequence). The CDR3 is CASSPRSQGGGEKLFF. DNA for the CDR3: TGTGCCAGCAGCCCGAGGAGCCAGGGGGGCGGTGAAAAACTGTTTTTT.

This clonotype was seen ten or more times. V and J are TRBV5-1 and TRBJ1-1; TRBD1 might be the D (5 bases). The CDR3 consists of 14 residues. The germline V gene has CDR1 SGHRS and CDR2 YFSETQ. V dropped 4 bases and J dropped 1 base, with 11 bases sitting between them. The CDR3 reads CASSLQGSNTEAFF. CDR3 nucleotide sequence: TGCGCCAGCAGCCTTCAGGGCTCGAACACTGAAGCTTTCTTT.

This clonotype was seen more than once but under ten times. The CDR3 sequence: CSAVAGGDQPQHF. The CDR3 nucleotides are TGCAGCGCCGTCGCAGGGGGCGATCAGCCCCAGCATTTT. The chain is built from TRBV29-1 and TRBJ1-5; the match to TRBD1 covers 8 bases. After removal of 7 bases from V and 5 bases from J, the junction contained 7 bases not matched to a gene. CDR1 SQVTM and CDR2 ANQGSEA come from the germline V gene. The CDR3 length is 13 residues.

This clonotype was recorded at least ten times. This chain uses TRBV7-2 with TRBJ1-1; D not certain. V dropped 5 bases and J dropped 2 bases, with 9 bases sitting between them. Germline assignment: CDR1 SGHTA and CDR2 FQGNSA. The CDR3 contains 13 residues. The CDR3 is CASSPRRNTEAFF. For the CDR3, the DNA is TGTGCCAGCAGCCCCAGACGAAACACTGAAGCTTTCTTT.

V usage is TRBV6-5 and J usage is TRBJ1-3; D is perhaps TRBD1 (5 bases). CDR1 MNHEY and CDR2 SVGAGI come from the germline V gene. The length of the CDR3 is 16 residues. V was trimmed by 0 bases and J by 3 bases, leaving 12 bases between them. In nucleotides, the CDR3 is TGTGCCAGCAGTTACTCACTCGACAGCTATGGAAACACCATATATTTT. Residues: CASSYSLDSYGNTIYF.

This clonotype was detected ten times or more. For the CDR3, the DNA is TGTGCCAGCCGCAAGGACAGGGTGCATCAGCCCCAGCATTTT. Translating gives CASRKDRVHQPQHF. The chain has TRBV6-5 and TRBJ1-5; 8 nucleotides line up with TRBD1. The CDR3 length is 14 residues. Trimming at V came to 8 bases and at J to 5 bases, leaving 8 bases not matched to a gene. Per germline, CDR1 MNHEY and CDR2 SVGAGI.

The rearrangement joins TRBV19 to TRBJ2-1; D is uncertain. Per germline, CDR1 LNHDA and CDR2 SQIVND (reference sequence). CDR3 length: 14 residues. The V end was cut by 5 bases, the J end by 2 bases, with 10 bases between. Here the CDR3 reads CASSPTQTYNEQFF. The CDR3 DNA follows: TGTGCCAGTAGTCCTACCCAAACCTACAATGAGCAGTTCTTC.

About this clonotype itself: As the CDR3 is not closed by the conserved phenylalanine or tryptophan, this likely results from a read error. J is TRBJ1-1 and V is TRBV29-1; TRBD1 is a possible D gene (6 bases). This CDR3 region has 13 residues. V was trimmed by 6 bases and J by 0 bases, leaving 11 bases between them. Germline CDR1 and CDR2: SQVTM and ANQGSEA. The CDR3 DNA is TGCAGCGTCCGTACAGGGCTGAACACTGAAGCTTTCTTG. This codes for CSVRTGLNTEAFL.